This TCR beta chain came from a study of blood T cell repertoires in COVID-19. Clones were read by immunoSEQ multiplex PCR, and TCRdb kept only the in-frame ones, dropping some. The table includes fewer than 110,000 clones, around 94% detected once. The CDR3 spans 15 residues. The ends were cut back, 0 bases at V and 5 bases at J, with 11 bases in the middle. Germline lookup yields CDR1 SGHRS and CDR2 YFSETQ. The receptor was derived from a man between 45 and 60 years old with active COVID-19. The sequenced sample consisted of peripheral blood. The chain links TRBV5-1 to TRBJ1-4; maybe TRBD1 (5 bases). The CDR3 protein is CASSLGQGRNEKLFF. CDR3 nucleotides: TGCGCCAGCAGCTTGGGGCAGGGCCGCAATGAAAAACTGTTTTTT.